Included here is one T cell receptor beta chain sequence, with context. What it binds is unknown. The data were taken from a study of T cells expressing NK-cell markers. In the study overall: One of the eight sequenced donors was seronegative, whereas the other seven were HCMV-seropositive. Broader study findings: The leading position in the CD3+CD56-NKG2C+ fraction of several donors also went to these clonotypes.

CDR1 LNHNV and CDR2 YYDKDF come from the germline V gene (reference sequence). The CDR3 contains 14 residues. TCR beta libraries carry UMIs added by 5'RACE template switching. TCRdb reworked the 5' RACE reads into one entry per CDR3 protein, no DNA. Its clone listing holds fewer than 550,000 distinct CDR3 sequences. The source material was blood T cells: a sorted CD56 or NKG2C T cell subset, CD4+ or CD8+ T cells, or bulk PBMC T cells (not recorded which). The TCR comes from a woman between 45 and 60 years old in good health. The V and J genes are TRBV15 and TRBJ1-3. The CDR3 is CATSTGDSGNTIYF.